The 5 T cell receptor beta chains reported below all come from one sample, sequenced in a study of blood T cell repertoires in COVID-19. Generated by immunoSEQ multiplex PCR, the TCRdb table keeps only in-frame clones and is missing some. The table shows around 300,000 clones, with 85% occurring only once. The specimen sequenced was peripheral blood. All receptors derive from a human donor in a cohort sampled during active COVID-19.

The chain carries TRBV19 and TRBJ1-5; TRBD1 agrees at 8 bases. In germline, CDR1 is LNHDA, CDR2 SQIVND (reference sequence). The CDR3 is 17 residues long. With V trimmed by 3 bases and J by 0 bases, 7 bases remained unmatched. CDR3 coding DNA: TGTGCCAGTAGTATCCAGACAGGGGATTATAGCAATCAGCCCCAGCATTTT. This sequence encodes CASSIQTGDYSNQPQHF. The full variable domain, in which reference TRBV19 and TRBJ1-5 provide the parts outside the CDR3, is DGGITQSPKYLFRKEGQNVTLSCEQNLNHDAMYWYRQDPGQGLRLIYYSQIVNDFQKGDIAEGYSVSREKKESFPLTVTSAQKNPTAFYLCASSIQTGDYSNQPQHFGDGTRLSIL.

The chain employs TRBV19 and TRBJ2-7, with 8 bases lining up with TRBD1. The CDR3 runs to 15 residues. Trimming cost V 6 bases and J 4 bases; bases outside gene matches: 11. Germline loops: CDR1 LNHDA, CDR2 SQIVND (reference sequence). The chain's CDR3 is CASSRQGRDIYEQYF. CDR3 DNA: TGTGCCAGTAGCCGACAGGGGCGGGATATATACGAGCAGTACTTC.

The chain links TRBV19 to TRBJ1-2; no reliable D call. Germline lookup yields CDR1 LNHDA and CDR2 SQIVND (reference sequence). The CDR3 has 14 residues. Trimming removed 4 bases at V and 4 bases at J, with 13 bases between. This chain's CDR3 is CASSKTETTYGYTF. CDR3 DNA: TGTGCCAGTAGTAAAACGGAGACTACCTATGGCTACACCTTC.

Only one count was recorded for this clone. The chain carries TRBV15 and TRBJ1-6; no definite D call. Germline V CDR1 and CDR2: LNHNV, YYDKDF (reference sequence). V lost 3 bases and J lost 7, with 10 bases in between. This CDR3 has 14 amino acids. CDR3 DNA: TGTGCCACCAGCAGTAGAGCCGAAAATTCACCCCTCCACTTT. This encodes CATSSRAENSPLHF. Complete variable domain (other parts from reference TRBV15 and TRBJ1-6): DAMVIQNPRYQVTQFGKPVTLSCSQTLNHNVMYWYQQKSSQAPKLLFHYYDKDFNNEADTPDNFQSRRPNTSFCFLDIRSPGLGDTAMYLCATSSRAENSPLHFGNGTRLTVT.

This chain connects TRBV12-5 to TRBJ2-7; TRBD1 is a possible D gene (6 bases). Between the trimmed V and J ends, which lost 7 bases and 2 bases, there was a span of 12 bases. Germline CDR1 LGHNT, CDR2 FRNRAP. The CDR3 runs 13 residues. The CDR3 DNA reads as TGTGCTAGTGAGGGGGAAGCCCCCTACGAGCAGTACTTC. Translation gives CASEGEAPYEQYF.